The 30 T cell receptor beta chains presented below share a single source sample, sequenced in a study of a mutant IDH1 vaccine in newly diagnosed glioma. Indicated time point: week 11, during vaccination. A 20-mer mutant IDH1 peptide at 300 ug was injected subcutaneously with topical imiquimod. Using immunoSEQ multiplex PCR, the repertoire was profiled, and TCRdb retains in-frame clones only, with some absent. Of under 150,000 clones in the sample, under 90% are singletons; the top ten hold 0.6% to 0.7%. The antigens these receptors bind are not known. Specimen: PBMCs, collected from a glioma patient whose treatment included an IDH1 peptide vaccine. The receptor set was obtained from a woman between 45 and 65 years old with glioma.

V is TRBV30 and J is TRBJ1-5; D call uncertain. The CDR3 consists of 13 residues. Germline loops: CDR1 GTSNPN, CDR2 SVGIG (reference sequence). Trimming took 0 bases from V and 5 from J, leaving 8 bases between them. In DNA, the CDR3 is TGTGCCTGGAGTGTACAAGGGCATCAGCCCCAGCATTTT. Amino acids: CAWSVQGHQPQHF.

To note about this clone: This may be a read error, as it is one base from a much larger clone. This chain links TRBV6-5 with TRBJ1-1; D unclear. The CDR3 spans 14 residues. V gave up 0 bases and J gave up 1 base, with 6 bases separating them. The germline V gene has CDR1 MNHEY and CDR2 SVGAGI. This CDR3 reads CASSYSTANTEAFF. The DNA of the CDR3 is TGTGCCAGCAGTTACTCGACGGCGAACACTGAAGCTTTCTTT.

The chain combines TRBV2 with TRBJ2-3, with D tentatively TRBD1 (6 bases). Germline CDR1 is SNHLY and CDR2 is FYNNEI. This CDR3 contains 16 residues. V was shortened by 0 bases and J by 5 bases, with 15 bases between the two germline ends. The CDR3 is CASSEAPRQGKDTQYF. CDR3 in DNA: TGTGCCAGCAGTGAAGCGCCTCGGCAGGGGAAAGATACGCAGTATTTT. The entire variable domain, with the rest obtained from reference TRBV2 and TRBJ2-3, is as follows: EPEVTQTPSHQVTQMGQEVILRCVPISNHLYFYWYRQILGQKVEFLVSFYNNEISEKSEIFDDQFSVERPDGSNFTLKIRSTKLEDSAMYFCASSEAPRQGKDTQYFGPGTRLTVL.

The chain has TRBV30 and TRBJ2-5; 11 nucleotides line up with TRBD2. CDR3 length: 18 amino acids. Germline CDR1 reads GTSNPN; CDR2 reads SVGIG (reference sequence). The V segment lost 3 bases and the J segment 6 bases; nucleotides outside the gene matches: 18. Here the CDR3 DNA reads TGTGCCTGGAGCCACCCCCCCCCAATACTAGCGGGAGTGAAGACCCAGTACTTC. It is translated as CAWSHPPPILAGVKTQYF.

The chain combines TRBV30 with TRBJ1-3; D is uncertain. CDR3 length: 13 amino acids. Trimming stripped 0 bases from V and 1 base from J, with 4 bases between. The germline V gene encodes CDR1 GTSNPN and CDR2 SVGIG (reference sequence). The CDR3 bases are TGTGCCTGGAGTGTAATGTCTGGAAACACCATATATTTT. Its translation: CAWSVMSGNTIYF. The complete variable domain, with remaining parts taken from reference TRBV30 and TRBJ1-3, reads SQTIHQWPATLVQPVGSPLSLECTVEGTSNPNLYWYRQAAGRGLQLLFYSVGIGQISSEVPQNLSASRPQDRQFILSSKKLLLSDSGFYLCAWSVMSGNTIYFGEGSWLTVV.

The chain carries TRBV30 and TRBJ2-7; TRBD2 aligns across 9 bases. Losses at the gene ends were 3 bases for V and 2 bases for J; bases not matched to a gene: 8. This CDR3 comprises 15 residues. Germline loops: CDR1 GTSNPN, CDR2 SVGIG (reference sequence). The CDR3 is CAWSDYSGGPYEQYF. CDR3 DNA sequence: TGTGCCTGGAGCGATTATAGCGGGGGCCCCTACGAGCAGTACTTC. The full variable domain, rest sourced from reference TRBV30 and TRBJ2-7, is SQTIHQWPATLVQPVGSPLSLECTVEGTSNPNLYWYRQAAGRGLQLLFYSVGIGQISSEVPQNLSASRPQDRQFILSSKKLLLSDSGFYLCAWSDYSGGPYEQYFGPGTRLTVT.

The chain couples TRBV4-1 to TRBJ2-2, with TRBD2 identical over 7 bases. The CDR3 runs to 14 residues. The germline gives CDR1 MGHRA, CDR2 YSYEKL. Trimming removed 2 bases from V and 4 bases from J; junction bases left unmatched: 1. CDR3 loop: CASSQPGGTGELFF. The CDR3 bases are TGCGCCAGCAGCCAACCGGGGGGCACCGGGGAGCTGTTTTTT.

This clone was counted only a few times. The chain couples TRBV7-3 to TRBJ2-5, with D possibly being TRBD1 (5 bases). In germline, CDR1 is SGHTA, CDR2 FQGTGA. This CDR3 is built from 13 residues. Between the trimmed V and J ends, which lost 3 bases and 2 bases, there was a span of 7 bases. CDR3 region: CASSFGAQETQYF. CDR3 bases: TGTGCCAGCAGCTTTGGGGCTCAAGAGACCCAGTACTTC.

The CDR3 nucleotides are TGCGCCAGCAGTGCCGGGACCTACGAGCAGTACTTC. Translation gives CASSAGTYEQYF. The chain links TRBV10-2 to TRBJ2-7; the D gene is possibly TRBD2 (5 bases). The ends were cut back, 4 bases at V and 2 bases at J, with 6 bases in the middle. Germline values: CDR1 WSHSY, CDR2 SAAADI. There are 12 residues in the CDR3.

The chain is built from TRBV19 and TRBJ1-3, with 10 nucleotides matching TRBD1. After removal of 6 bases from V and 5 bases from J, the junction contained 10 bases not matched to a gene. CDR1 is LNHDA and CDR2 is SQIVND in the germline V gene (reference sequence). CDR3 size: 16 residues. The chain's CDR3 is CASRRGTGAGRNTIYF. In nucleotides, the CDR3 is TGTGCCAGTAGACGGGGGACAGGGGCTGGCCGAAACACCATATATTTT.

The gene calls are TRBV2 and TRBJ2-6; the D gene is possibly TRBD1 (5 bases). Germline loops: CDR1 SNHLY, CDR2 FYNNEI. The germline V and J ends were trimmed by 7 bases and 2 bases, with 15 bases remaining between them. There are 16 residues in the CDR3. CDR3 nucleotide sequence: TGTGCCAGCACCCGTACTCAGGGAACTGGGGCCAACGTCCTGACTTTC. This translates into CASTRTQGTGANVLTF.

The chain joins TRBV27 to TRBJ2-1; 14 nucleotides align to TRBD2. The CDR3 length is 16 residues. Germline CDR1 is MNHEY and CDR2 is SMNVEV (reference sequence). V dropped 4 bases and J dropped 8; count of bases not matched to a gene: 7. The CDR3 region has the DNA TGTGCCAGCAGTTCCGGGACTAGCGGGAGACTACATGAGCAGTTCTTC. It encodes CASSSGTSGRLHEQFF.

The chain combines TRBV7-6 with TRBJ2-3; the D call may be TRBD1 or TRBD2 (6 bases each). The CDR3 sequence is 16 residues long. The germline V and J ends were trimmed by 4 bases and 6 bases, with 20 bases remaining between them. CDR1 and CDR2 (germline): SGHVS, FNYEAQ. CDR3 residues: CASSWGAGPRVDTQYF. The CDR3 coding sequence is TGTGCCAGCAGCTGGGGGGCCGGACCCAGAGTTGATACGCAGTATTTT.

The chain employs TRBV7-3 and TRBJ2-5, with TRBD2 identical over 14 bases. V shed 5 bases, J shed 4 bases, and the junction held 9 bases outside the gene matches. Germline values: CDR1 SGHTA, CDR2 FQGTGA. This CDR3 region has 17 residues. The CDR3 sequence is CASSQSTGTSGRETQYF. CDR3 DNA: TGTGCCAGCAGCCAATCTACCGGGACTAGCGGGAGAGAGACCCAGTACTTC.

V gene TRBV28 combines with J gene TRBJ2-1; D not resolved. Per germline, CDR1 MDHEN and CDR2 SYDVKM. V was pared by 3 bases and J by 6 bases, with 9 bases between. There are 13 residues in the CDR3. The CDR3 nucleotides read TGTGCCAGCAGTTTTTCCCCTTTCAATGAGCAGTTCTTC. It specifies CASSFSPFNEQFF.

The chain has TRBV10-3 and TRBJ2-3; 10 bases line up with TRBD2. CDR1 and CDR2 (germline): ENHRY, SYGVKD. Losses at the gene ends were 4 bases for V and 2 bases for J; bases not matched to a gene: 9. This CDR3 comprises 17 residues. CDR3 sequence (DNA): TGTGCCATCAGTGGGGCTAGCGGGAGTCGTTACACAGATACGCAGTATTTT. Translating it yields CAISGASGSRYTDTQYF.

The chain joins TRBV11-2 to TRBJ1-4; a weak D match, TRBD1 (5 bases). This CDR3 is built from 14 residues. Trimming left V 4 bases short and J 7 bases short, with 13 bases between. CDR1 SGHAT and CDR2 FQNNGV come from the germline V gene. CDR3 DNA sequence: TGTGCCAGCAGCTCTCAGGGTTGGGGTGAAAAACTGTTTTTT. Amino acids: CASSSQGWGEKLFF. The variable domain in full, with the rest retrieved from reference TRBV11-2 and TRBJ1-4, is EAGVAQSPRYKIIEKRQSVAFWCNPISGHATLYWYQQILGQGPKLLIQFQNNGVVDDSQLPKDRFSAERLKGVDSTLKIQPAKLEDSAVYLCASSSQGWGEKLFFGSGTQLSVL.

As to this clone: Other DNA sequences of this sample code for an identical CDR3. V gene TRBV7-8 combines with J gene TRBJ1-5, with D hard to call. The CDR3 is 16 amino acids. In germline, CDR1 is SGHVS, CDR2 FQNEAQ. The V end was cut by 1 base, the J end by 5 bases, with 15 bases between. CDR3 region: CASSLERIVGYQPQHF. As DNA, the CDR3 is TGTGCCAGCAGCTTAGAAAGAATAGTAGGTTATCAGCCCCAGCATTTT.

The genes are TRBV7-3 and TRBJ2-6; D possibly matches TRBD1 or TRBD2 (5 bases each). The length of the CDR3 is 16 residues. The V gene lost 5 bases and the J gene lost 0 bases, with 11 bases spanning the gap. The germline CDR1 and CDR2 sequences are SGHTA and FQGTGA. The CDR3 region is CASSPRGASGANVLTF. The CDR3 region has the DNA TGTGCCAGCAGCCCAAGAGGGGCCTCTGGGGCCAACGTCCTGACTTTC.

The CDR3 DNA sequence: TGTGCCAGCTCACCGTCGGGGGGCAATTCACCCCTCCACTTT. Translated, it gives CASSPSGGNSPLHF. The chain carries TRBV18 and TRBJ1-6; tentative D call: TRBD1 (6 bases). Between the trimmed V and J ends, which lost 3 bases and 7 bases, there was a span of 10 bases. This CDR3 is built from 14 residues. Germline loops: CDR1 KGHSH, CDR2 LQKENI.

This clone occurred once. The chain employs TRBV7-8 and TRBJ1-5; weak D call: TRBD1 (6 bases). Germline-derived CDR1 and CDR2 are SGHVS and FQNEAQ. This CDR3 is 20 amino acids long. The V end lost 6 bases, the J end lost 0 bases, and 27 bases lay between the germline ends. The CDR3 DNA is TGTGCCAGCAGAATAGGAGGAGACAGGACTAGTTATGATAGCAATCAGCCCCAGCATTTT. It is translated as CASRIGGDRTSYDSNQPQHF.

The genes are TRBV29-1 and TRBJ2-5; D is perhaps TRBD1 or TRBD2 (7 bases each). The germline gives CDR1 SQVTM, CDR2 ANQGSEA. The CDR3 sequence is 15 residues long. Deletions cut 1 base from V and 5 bases from J, with 17 bases between. CDR3 in amino acids: CSVEVGRGRTETQYF. The CDR3 nucleotides are TGCAGCGTTGAAGTAGGGAGGGGGCGGACGGAGACCCAGTACTTC.

The V and J genes are TRBV6-1 and TRBJ2-7; D unresolved. Germline loops: CDR1 MNHNS, CDR2 SASEGT. Between the trimmed V and J ends, which lost 2 bases and 0 bases, there was a span of 11 bases. The CDR3 runs 15 residues. The CDR3 loop is CASSEWAPSSYEQYF. As DNA, the CDR3 is TGTGCCAGCAGTGAATGGGCCCCGAGCTCCTACGAGCAGTACTTC.

This CDR3 reads CASSFPLGTEAFF. The CDR3 DNA sequence: TGTGCCAGCAGCTTTCCACTCGGCACTGAAGCTTTCTTT. V gene TRBV5-6 combines with J gene TRBJ1-1; D remains unclear. The V end was cut by 2 bases, the J end by 4 bases, with 9 bases between. The CDR3 is 13 residues long. In germline, CDR1 is SGHDT, CDR2 YYEEEE.

The chain is built from TRBV29-1 and TRBJ1-1, with a tentative D call TRBD1 (5 bases). Trimming pared 3 bases from V and 1 base from J, leaving 9 bases between. Per the germline V gene, CDR1 is SQVTM and CDR2 is ANQGSEA. This CDR3 has 13 residues. Here the CDR3 reads CSVERGRNTEAFF. The DNA of the CDR3 is TGCAGCGTTGAGAGGGGTCGGAACACTGAAGCTTTCTTT.

The chain joins TRBV5-1 to TRBJ2-2, with D perhaps matching TRBD2 (6 bases). Germline V lookup: CDR1 SGHRS, CDR2 YFSETQ. Trimming removed 1 base from V and 4 bases from J, with 11 bases in between. This CDR3 region has 15 residues. The CDR3 DNA sequence: TGCGCCAGCAGCTTGCGGAGGGCGGGCACCGGGGAGCTGTTTTTT. Translation gives CASSLRRAGTGELFF. The entire variable domain, with the rest obtained from reference TRBV5-1 and TRBJ2-2, is as follows: KAGVTQTPRYLIKTRGQQVTLSCSPISGHRSVSWYQQTPGQGLQFLFEYFSETQRNKGNFPGRFSGRQFSNSRSEMNVSTLELGDSALYLCASSLRRAGTGELFFGEGSRLTVL.

The rearrangement links TRBV6-5 to TRBJ2-1; 8 nucleotides match TRBD2. Germline V gene lookup returns CDR1 MNHEY and CDR2 SVGAGI. The length of the CDR3 is 16 residues. With V trimmed by 2 bases and J by 7 bases, 10 bases remained unmatched. CDR3 amino acids: CASSYDWSGRLNEQFF. As DNA, the CDR3 is TGTGCCAGCAGTTACGATTGGAGCGGGAGATTAAATGAGCAGTTCTTC.

This clone occurred once. The rearrangement uses TRBV19 and TRBJ2-7, with 7 bases aligning to TRBD1. Looked up from germline, CDR1 is LNHDA and CDR2 is SQIVND (reference sequence). The CDR3 has 15 amino acids. V was clipped by 3 bases and J by 0 bases; unmatched bases: 5. CDR3: CASSIQQGTSYEQYF. The CDR3 nucleotides are TGTGCCAGTAGTATTCAACAGGGGACCTCCTACGAGCAGTACTTC.

The chain has TRBV18 and TRBJ1-1; 10 bases line up with TRBD1. Germline trimming cut 2 bases from V and 2 bases from J; bases unmatched to any gene: 2. Germline CDR1 reads KGHSH; CDR2 reads LQKENI. This CDR3 is 15 amino acids long. The CDR3 loop reads CASSPGTGANTEAFF. For the CDR3, the DNA is TGTGCCAGCTCACCAGGGACAGGGGCTAACACTGAAGCTTTCTTT.

The chain links TRBV6-5 to TRBJ1-1; D is possibly TRBD1 (5 bases). The CDR3 loop spans 16 amino acids. The germline CDR1 and CDR2 sequences are MNHEY and SVGAGI. With 4 bases removed from V and 4 bases from J, the gap between germline ends came to 19 bases. The CDR3 DNA reads TGTGCCAGCAGTTCCCCGGGGGGAGCTGAGGGCACTGAAGCTTTCTTT. As protein: CASSSPGGAEGTEAFF.